Below, 9 T cell receptor beta chains from the same sample are listed, as sequenced in a study of brain T cells in children with intractable seizures. Produced via immunoSEQ multiplex PCR; TCRdb's table is partial and in-frame only. Among about 110,000 clones, under 95% were seen once, and the ten largest hold 3.5% to 4%. The sequenced sample was peripheral blood, obtained at surgery. These receptors were taken from a boy under two years old with hemimegalencephaly and intractable seizures.

This clone was picked up one time. This chain joins TRBV6-5 and TRBJ2-1; 7 bases are shared with TRBD2. Losses at the gene ends were 11 bases for V and 3 bases for J; bases not matched to a gene: 10. Germline values: CDR1 MNHEY, CDR2 SVGAGI. The CDR3 extends over 14 amino acids. The CDR3 sequence is CACRVASGYNEQFF. CDR3 bases: TGTGCCTGTCGGGTAGCTAGCGGCTACAATGAGCAGTTCTTC.

CDR3 region: CASRMEGGNYEQYF. CDR3 DNA: TGCGCCAGCAGAATGGAGGGGGGGAACTACGAGCAGTACTTC. This sequence joins TRBV4-1 and TRBJ2-7; D possibly corresponds to TRBD2 (7 bases). Germline V lookup: CDR1 MGHRA, CDR2 YSYEKL. This CDR3 contains 14 residues. V lost 6 bases to trimming and J lost 3 bases, with 15 bases between them.

The chain couples TRBV5-1 to TRBJ2-3, with TRBD2 matching 11 bases. Germline V gives CDR1 SGHRS, CDR2 YFSETQ. There are 15 residues in the CDR3. After removal of 3 bases from V and 3 bases from J, the junction contained 3 bases not matched to a gene. CDR3 DNA sequence: TGCGCCAGCAGCTCGTTAGCGGGAGGGACAGATACGCAGTATTTT. Protein sequence: CASSSLAGGTDTQYF.

The chain links TRBV28 to TRBJ1-6; D is ambiguous. Germline V gene sequence: CDR1 MDHEN, CDR2 SYDVKM. There are 12 residues in the CDR3. Trimming pared 7 bases from V and 7 bases from J, leaving 8 bases between. CDR3: CASNTQNSPLHF. The CDR3 DNA reads TGTGCCAGCAACACACAGAATTCACCCCTCCACTTT.

This chain connects TRBV7-3 to TRBJ2-2; TRBD1 is a possible D gene (6 bases). The CDR3 is made up of 15 amino acids. V lost 2 bases, J lost 1 base, and 8 bases lay in between. CDR1 is SGHTA and CDR2 is FQGTGA in the germline V gene. DNA for the CDR3: TGTGCCAGCAGCTTAGACAGGCGGAACACCGGGGAGCTGTTTTTT. Translated: CASSLDRRNTGELFF.

The chain has TRBV13 and TRBJ2-7; 7 bases are shared with TRBD1. Germline-derived CDR1 and CDR2 are PRHDT and FYEKMQ (reference sequence). Trimming at V came to 5 bases and at J to 2 bases, leaving 9 bases not matched to a gene. The CDR3 consists of 15 residues. The CDR3 sequence is CASSPWDSQTYEQYF. The DNA for the CDR3 is TGTGCCAGCAGCCCCTGGGACAGCCAAACCTACGAGCAGTACTTC.

The chain joins TRBV3-1 (or the pseudogene TRBV3-2) to TRBJ1-2; 10 nucleotides match TRBD1. The V gene's germline CDR1 is LGHDT and CDR2 YNNKEL (reference sequence). The CDR3 runs 14 residues. With 3 bases clipped from V and 4 bases from J, the junction kept 2 bases outside the gene matches. The CDR3, as DNA: TGTGCCAGCAGCCACCGACAGGGGGCCTATGGCTACACCTTC. Translation: CASSHRQGAYGYTF.

This rearrangement joins TRBV2 to TRBJ1-3; D gene uncertain. This CDR3 has 14 residues. CDR1 is SNHLY, CDR2 FYNNEI, per germline. Deletions cut 7 bases from V and 4 bases from J, with 14 bases between. The CDR3 is CASKGLGSGNTIYF. The CDR3 DNA follows: TGTGCCAGCAAGGGATTAGGGTCCGGAAACACCATATATTTT.

A remark on this clone: The same CDR3 is also encoded by other DNA sequences in this sample. The chain is built from TRBV6-6 and TRBJ2-7; TRBD2 aligns across 8 bases. CDR1 and CDR2 from the germline V gene are MNHNY and SVGAGI (reference sequence). The trim removed 0 bases at V and 4 bases at J, leaving 2 bases unmatched. The CDR3 extends over 14 amino acids. As DNA, the CDR3 is TGTGCCAGCAGTTACTCTACGGGAGGGTACGAGCAGTACTTC. It specifies CASSYSTGGYEQYF.